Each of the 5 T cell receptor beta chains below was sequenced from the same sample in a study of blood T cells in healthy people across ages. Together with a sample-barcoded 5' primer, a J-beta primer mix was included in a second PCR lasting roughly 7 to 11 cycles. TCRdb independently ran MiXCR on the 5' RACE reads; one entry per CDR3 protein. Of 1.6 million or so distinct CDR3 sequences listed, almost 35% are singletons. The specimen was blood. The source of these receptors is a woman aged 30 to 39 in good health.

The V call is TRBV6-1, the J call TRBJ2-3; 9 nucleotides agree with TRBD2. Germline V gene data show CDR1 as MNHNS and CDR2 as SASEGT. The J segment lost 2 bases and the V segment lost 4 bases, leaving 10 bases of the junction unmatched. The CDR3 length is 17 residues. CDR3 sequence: CASSVRRSGGTTDTQYF. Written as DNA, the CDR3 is TGTGCCAGCAGTGTAAGGCGCAGCGGGGGGACCACAGATACGCAGTATTTT.

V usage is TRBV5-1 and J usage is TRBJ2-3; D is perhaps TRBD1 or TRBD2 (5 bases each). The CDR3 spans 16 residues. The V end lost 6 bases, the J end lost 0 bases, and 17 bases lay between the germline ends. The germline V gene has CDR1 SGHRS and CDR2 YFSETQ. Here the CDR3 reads CASTLAYGASTDTQYF. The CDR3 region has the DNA TGCGCCAGCACCTTAGCGTACGGGGCTAGCACAGATACGCAGTATTTT.

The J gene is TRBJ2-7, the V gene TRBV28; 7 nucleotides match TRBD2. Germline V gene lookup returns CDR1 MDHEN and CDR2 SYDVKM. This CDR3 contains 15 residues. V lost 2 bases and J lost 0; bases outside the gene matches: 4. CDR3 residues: CASSLESGTSYEQYF. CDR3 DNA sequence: TGTGCCAGCAGTTTAGAAAGCGGGACCTCCTACGAGCAGTACTTC.

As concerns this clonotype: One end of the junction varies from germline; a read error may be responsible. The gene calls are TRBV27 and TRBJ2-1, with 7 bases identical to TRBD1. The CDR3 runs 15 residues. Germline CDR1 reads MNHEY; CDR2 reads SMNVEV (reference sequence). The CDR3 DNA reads TGTGCCAGTAGTTTAAGGACAGGACGAGGCAATGAGCAGTTCTTC. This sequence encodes CASSLRTGRGNEQFF.

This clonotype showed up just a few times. The DNA for the CDR3 is TGTGCCAGCAAAACAGGATATGGCTACACCTTC. This gives the protein CASKTGYGYTF. The rearrangement uses TRBV6-2 or TRBV6-3 and TRBJ1-2; possible D gene TRBD1, 5 bases. CDR3 length equals 11 residues. Trimming removed 7 bases at V and 5 bases at J, with 8 bases between. CDR1 is MNHEY and CDR2 is SVGEGT in the germline V gene.